This T cell receptor beta chain was obtained from a study of blood T cell repertoires in COVID-19. Study-wide context: COVID-19 samples collected from the United States, Italy and Spain covered acute and convalescent phases.

Method: immunoSEQ multiplex PCR; TCRdb's copy keeps in-frame clones and lacks some. This sample has approximately 210,000 clones; less than 90% occur once, and the top ten carry 0.78%. The ends were cut back, 6 bases at V and 3 bases at J, with 17 bases in the middle. CDR3 size: 15 residues. CDR1 and CDR2 from the germline V gene are LNHDA and SQIVND (reference sequence). Sequenced material: peripheral blood. The receptor's source is a woman aged 70-85 years with acute or convalescent COVID-19. V gene TRBV19 combines with J gene TRBJ2-5; tentatively, D is TRBD2 (6 bases). The DNA for the CDR3 is TGTGCCAGTAGGCCCTCGGGTGGGGGGAAAGAGACCCAGTACTTC. Encoded protein: CASRPSGGGKETQYF.